This T cell receptor beta chain was observed in a study of post-analysis software for immune sequencing data. Study overall: Relapsing-remitting, secondary progressive and progressive-relapsing forms of multiple sclerosis all featured among disease courses. The study, taken as a whole, reports: Among about 5 TRBV segments more frequent in patients than controls were TRBV5-6, TRBV5-1 and TRBV20-1. With F measure, samples from one preparation batch clustered together strongly. Significantly lower normalized Chao1 diversity was seen in multiple sclerosis patients than in controls.

Concerning this clonotype: Its antigen remains unidentified.

Tagging with unique molecular identifiers was a feature of the TCR beta cDNA libraries. TCRdb fed the PCR reads into MiXCR, producing one record per CDR3 protein. The data show about 560,000 distinct CDR3 sequences, 44% seen once. Per germline, CDR1 SGHRS and CDR2 YFSETQ. There are 14 residues in the CDR3. The ends lost 4 bases at V and 9 bases at J; junction bases unmatched: 8. The gene calls are TRBV5-1 and TRBJ2-1; 9 bases map to TRBD2. The receptor was derived from a girl under 18 with multiple sclerosis. Sample: blood. In nucleotides, the CDR3 is TGCGCCAGCAGCGCAAGCCTTAGCGGGGGTGAGCAGTTCTTC. As protein: CASSASLSGGEQFF.